These T cell receptor beta chains were read from a single sample in a study of cytomegalovirus exposure and HLA in healthy donors. Assay: immunoSEQ multiplex PCR; the TCRdb copy retains only in-frame clones and omits some. The sample has more than 85,000 clones, 83% seen once; the top ten hold roughly 6.1%. The specimen was PBMCs. Receptors originate from a man aged 18 to 29 in good health and CMV-seronegative. CDR3s include the opening cysteine and the closing phenylalanine or tryptophan. The D gene is left open where the match is weak. Clone sizes are given selectively: once, few, many, or a class where the clone is expanded.

d_gene	j_gene	v_gene	abundance	CDR3nt	CDR3aa
TRBD1	TRBJ2-7	TRBV7-2	.	TGTGCCAGCAGCCGGGACAGGGGCTACGAGCAGTACTTC	CASSRDRGYEQYF
TRBD1	TRBJ1-2	TRBV5-4	.	TGTGCCAGCAGTAACGGAGAGGGGGCGCGACATGGCTACACCTTC	CASSNGEGARHGYTF
.	TRBJ2-4	TRBV19	.	TGTGCCAGTAGTATCGGACTAATGGAAAACATTCAGTACTTC	CASSIGLMENIQYF
TRBD1	TRBJ1-2	TRBV28	.	TGTGCCAGCAGCCGACAGGGGGCTAACTATGGCTACACCTTC	CASSRQGANYGYTF
.	TRBJ2-5	TRBV19	.	TGTGCCAGTAGTATAGAATCCCCGGGGACCCAGTACTTC	CASSIESPGTQYF
TRBD1	TRBJ1-1	TRBV6-5	.	TGTGCCGGGGTTAGGGACAGGGGCTACAGGGCTTTCTTT	CAGVRDRGYRAFF
.	TRBJ2-7	TRBV30	.	TGTGCCTGGAGTGGGCAGGTCTACGAGCAGTACTTC	CAWSGQVYEQYF
.	TRBJ1-1	TRBV2	few	TGTGCCAGCAGTGAACGGGCTGAAGCTTTCTTT	CASSERAEAFF
TRBD2	TRBJ2-2	TRBV7-9	.	TGTGCCAGCAGCTTAGCTTTAGGACTAGCGGCTAAAACCGGGGAGCTGTTTTTT	CASSLALGLAAKTGELFF
.	TRBJ2-1	TRBV7-2	.	TGTGCCAGCAGCTCGACTAACAATGAGCAGTTCTTC	CASSSTNNEQFF
.	TRBJ1-5	TRBV6-1	.	TGTGCCACCGGGACAACCAGCAATCAGCCCCAGCATTTT	CATGTTSNQPQHF
TRBD1	TRBJ2-7	TRBV6-1	.	TGTGCCAGCAGTGAAAGGGACAGGGGAGGCGAGCAGTACTTC	CASSERDRGGEQYF
TRBD2	TRBJ2-1	TRBV9	.	TGTGCCAGCAGCGGCCTAGCGGGAGGGGGCAATGAGCAGTTCTTC	CASSGLAGGGNEQFF
TRBD1	TRBJ1-2	TRBV6-6	.	TGTGCCAGCAGACGGACAGGGGAAGGCTACACCTTC	CASRRTGEGYTF
.	TRBJ1-1	TRBV6-1	.	TGTGCCAGCAGTGATGTCGGGTGGTTGAACACTGAAGCTTTCTTT	CASSDVGWLNTEAFF
TRBD1	TRBJ2-2	TRBV19	.	TGTGCCAGTACCATAGGGGGACAGGGTTACACCGGGGAGCTGTTTTTT	CASTIGGQGYTGELFF
.	TRBJ2-5	TRBV27	.	TGTGCCAGCAGTTCCCGGGAGACCCAGTACTTC	CASSSRETQYF
.	TRBJ2-4	TRBV19	.	TGTGCCAGTAGTTCCTCCTCTTTAGCCAAAAACATTCAGTACTTC	CASSSSSLAKNIQYF
.	TRBJ1-2	TRBV10-3	.	TGTGCCATCAGTGGGGCAGGGGCGGACTACACCTTC	CAISGAGADYTF
.	TRBJ1-4	TRBV9	.	TGTGCCAGCAGCGTAGGAGTTGCGACTAATGAAAAACTGTTTTTT	CASSVGVATNEKLFF
.	TRBJ1-3	TRBV19	.	TGTGCCAGTAGTATGCTAGGGGTTACCTCTGGAAACACCATATATTTT	CASSMLGVTSGNTIYF
.	TRBJ2-7	TRBV7-9	.	TGTGCCAGCAGCTTAGTCGACATCTACGAGCAGTACTTC	CASSLVDIYEQYF
TRBD2	TRBJ2-1	TRBV12-5	.	TGTGCTAGTTCCCGACTAGCAGCAGCTGAGCAGTTCTTC	CASSRLAAAEQFF
.	TRBJ2-3	TRBV5-1	.	TGCGCCAGCAGCGGCGGGACTCAGGGAGATACGCAGTATTTT	CASSGGTQGDTQYF
TRBD2	TRBJ2-7	TRBV2	.	TGTGCCAGCAGTGTAGTGGTTAGCGGGAGGGCCTGGGATTCCTACGAGCAGTACTTC	CASSVVVSGRAWDSYEQYF
TRBD1	TRBJ1-2	TRBV6-1	few	TGTGCCAGCAGTGGACAGACAGGGGGCGACTATGGCTACACCTTC	CASSGQTGGDYGYTF
TRBD2	TRBJ2-1	TRBV19	.	TGTGCCAGTAGTACCCGGGAGGATGAGCAGTTCTTC	CASSTREDEQFF
.	TRBJ2-5	TRBV6-5	.	TGTGCCAGCAGTTACCAAACCCCGGCCGGGGAGACCCAGTACTTC	CASSYQTPAGETQYF
TRBD2	TRBJ2-3	TRBV19	.	TGTGCCAGTAGTATCCTAGCGGGAACCCGCACAGATACGCAGTATTTT	CASSILAGTRTDTQYF
.	TRBJ2-7	TRBV5-4	.	TGTGCCAGCAGCTTAAAGCGGAGCTCCTACGAGCAGTACTTC	CASSLKRSSYEQYF
.	TRBJ2-7	TRBV9	.	TGTGCCAGCAGCCCTCTCACAGGGTTGCAGTACTTC	CASSPLTGLQYF
.	TRBJ1-5	TRBV5-8	.	TGTGCCAGCAGCTTGTCGGTGGGGCAGAAGAATCAGCCCCAGCATTTT	CASSLSVGQKNQPQHF
TRBD1	TRBJ2-7	TRBV5-6	few	TGTGCCAGCAGCCCCGAGACAGGGACGGTAGAGCAGTACTTC	CASSPETGTVEQYF
.	TRBJ2-7	TRBV5-8	.	TGTGCCAGCAGCTTGTCGGGGGAGCAGTACTTC	CASSLSGEQYF
.	TRBJ1-1	TRBV5-4	few	TGTGCCAGCAGCCGCCGTCCGGGCACTGAAGCTTTCTTT	CASSRRPGTEAFF
.	TRBJ1-5	TRBV28	.	TGTGCCAGCAGTTCGGGTCAGGGGCAGGATCAGCCCCAGCATTTT	CASSSGQGQDQPQHF
.	TRBJ2-1	TRBV27	few	TGTGCCAGCAGTTTTGGAGGGGAGCAGTTCTTC	CASSFGGEQFF
.	TRBJ2-7	TRBV4-3	.	TGCGCCAGCAGCCAAGATAGGGCGAGCGGAGCTACCTACGAGCAGTACTTC	CASSQDRASGATYEQYF
.	TRBJ2-7	TRBV30	.	TGTGCCCTGCGGTTCATTAACTCCTACGAGCAGTACTTC	CALRFINSYEQYF
.	TRBJ2-1	TRBV6-5	.	TGTGCCAGCACCCTCTTGGACAGGGAGGGTGAGCAGTTCTTC	CASTLLDREGEQFF
TRBD1	TRBJ1-2	TRBV6-5	.	TGTGCCAGCAGTTACTCTGGGACAGGGAAGTACGATGGCTACACCTTC	CASSYSGTGKYDGYTF
.	TRBJ2-1	TRBV11-3	.	TGTGCCAGCAGCTTAGGGGTCCTGCCGAGGGCCGACAATGAGCAGTTCTTC	CASSLGVLPRADNEQFF
.	TRBJ2-4	TRBV4-3	.	TGCGCCAGCAGCCAAGCCGGAGCGGGTGGGGACATTCAGTACTTC	CASSQAGAGGDIQYF
.	TRBJ1-2	TRBV7-9	.	TGTGCCAGCAGCTCAGGGTTCAACTATGGCTACACCTTC	CASSSGFNYGYTF
.	TRBJ2-4	TRBV7-2	.	TGTGCCAGCAGCTTATCCGAGTTAGCCAAAAACATTCAGTACTTC	CASSLSELAKNIQYF
TRBD1	TRBJ2-7	TRBV27	once	TGTGCCAGCAGTCCCACCCCGGACAGGGTTTACGAGCAGTACTTC	CASSPTPDRVYEQYF
.	TRBJ1-1	TRBV6-5	few	TGTGCCAGCAGTTACTCTCCCGGTCTTATCACTGAAGCTTTCTTT	CASSYSPGLITEAFF
TRBD2	TRBJ2-7	TRBV6-5	once	TGTGCCAGCAAGCGGGATGGCTCCTACGAGCAGTACTTC	CASKRDGSYEQYF
.	TRBJ1-1	TRBV15	.	TGTGCCACCAGCAGAGATCGGGGGGGGGCTGTGAACACTGAAGCTTTCTTT	CATSRDRGGAVNTEAFF
TRBD2	TRBJ2-3	TRBV9	.	TGTGCCAGCAGCGTAGTGGGACTAGCGGGGGGACCTAGCACAGATACGCAGTATTTT	CASSVVGLAGGPSTDTQYF
.	TRBJ1-1	TRBV29-1	.	TGCAGCGTGAGGGGAGGCACTGAAGCTTTCTTT	CSVRGGTEAFF
.	TRBJ1-2	TRBV7-6	.	TGTGCCAGCAGCTTACCTGGGCGCAGCTACACCTTC	CASSLPGRSYTF
TRBD1	TRBJ2-5	TRBV30	.	TGTGCCTGGAGTACCGGACAGGGGGAGTACTTC	CAWSTGQGEYF
.	TRBJ1-5	TRBV19	few	TGTGCCAGTAGTATGGATAGCAATCAGCCCCAGCACTTT	CASSMDSNQPQHF
.	TRBJ2-2	TRBV28	.	TGTGCCAGCAGTTTATGGCCCGGGGGCACCGGGGAGCTGTTTTTT	CASSLWPGGTGELFF
.	TRBJ1-1	TRBV7-3	once	TGTGCCAGCAGCTTGGAGCTTATGAACACTGAAGCTTTCTTT	CASSLELMNTEAFF
.	TRBJ2-7	TRBV9	.	TGTGCCAGCAGCCCAACAGTGGCCTACGAGCAGTACTTC	CASSPTVAYEQYF
.	TRBJ1-2	TRBV15	.	TGTGCCACCAGCAGAGAGCGGGCCGGGGGCTACACCTTC	CATSRERAGGYTF
TRBD1	TRBJ2-7	TRBV7-2	.	TGTGCCAGCAGCTTGGGGGACAGCAGCTCCTACGAGCAGTACTTC	CASSLGDSSSYEQYF
TRBD2	TRBJ2-1	TRBV11-3	.	TGTGCCAGCAGTTCACGGGGAGCGGGAGGACACAATGAGCAGTTCTTC	CASSSRGAGGHNEQFF